The source of this T cell receptor beta chain is a study of Graves' ophthalmopathy and Graves' hyperthyroidism. Physicians reached a diagnosis by relying on clinical symptoms, serum thyroxine, TRAb, thyroid ultrasound and orbital computed tomography. J was trimmed by 5 bases and V by 1 base; bases with no gene match: 2. This CDR3 is built from 15 residues. CDR1 and CDR2 (germline): MGHDK, SYGVNS. This clonotype was observed at least ten times. Investigators amplified TCR beta CDR3 regions from RNA transcripts. After a first-round RT-PCR with HTBI primers, a second-round multiplex PCR was run. TCRdb used MiXCR to reprocess the multiplex PCR reads, holding one entry per CDR3 protein. The table shows around 1,200,000 distinct CDR3 sequences, with about 35% occurring only once.

The genes are TRBV25-1 and TRBJ1-6, with 7 positions matching TRBD1. The sequenced material came from peripheral blood or thyroid tissue (not recorded which). The TCR originated in an adult man with Graves' hyperthyroidism. Here the CDR3 DNA reads TGTGCCAGCAGTGAATCAAGGGGGCATAATTCACCCCTCCACTTT. It specifies CASSESRGHNSPLHF.